This paragraph reports one TCR beta chain. The record originates from a study of T cell changes during pregnancy in multiple sclerosis. This CDR3 spans 14 amino acids. From germline, CDR1 is LNHDA and CDR2 SQIVND (reference sequence). Trimming removed 6 bases from V and 1 base from J, with 10 bases in between. Clones were sequenced by immunoSEQ multiplex PCR, and TCRdb holds only the in-frame ones, with some missing. Found here are roughly 100,000 clones, more than 85% of them singletons; the top ten hold about 3%. The TCR comes from a female donor with multiple sclerosis, enrolled in a pregnancy study. The specimen comprised peripheral blood, sampled after pregnancy. J is TRBJ1-5 and V is TRBV19; D is perhaps TRBD1 (5 bases). CDR3 DNA sequence: TGTGCCAGTAGGGGTGGGGGGAGCAATCAGCCCCAGCATTTT. This encodes CASRGGGSNQPQHF.